This T cell receptor beta chain was identified during a study of T cells in tuberculosis. Study-level information: Sequenced TCRs come from CD1B-GMM tetramer-binding T cells. In South Africa, adults with active tuberculosis were compared with IGRA-negative and latently infected IGRA-positive adolescents.

Profiling relied on immunoSEQ multiplex PCR, and the TCRdb table lists in-frame clones only, not all of them. The repertoire holds fewer than 40,000 clones, with over 95% as singletons. Losses at the gene ends were 3 bases for V and 13 bases for J; bases not matched to a gene: 9. The germline CDR1 and CDR2 sequences are SEHNR and FQNEAQ (reference sequence). The CDR3 contains 13 residues. Study-wide points: Shorter CDR3-alpha in active tuberculosis partly drove smaller distances. Active tuberculosis cases were adults; controls were adolescents.

As to this clone: Its antigen is unidentified.

V gene TRBV7-9 combines with J gene TRBJ1-1; the match to TRBD1 covers 9 bases. The TCR originated in a donor aged 10-29 years with latent tuberculosis or without tuberculosis infection. The sample consisted of PBMCs. The CDR3 DNA reads as TGTGCCAGCAGCTTTTCGGGACAGGGTCAGGTTTTCTTT. Translated: CASSFSGQGQVFF.